These 19 T cell receptor beta chains were all obtained from the same sample, sequenced in a study of T cell responses to AZD1222 COVID-19 vaccine. Profiling relied on immunoSEQ multiplex PCR, and the TCRdb table lists in-frame clones only, not all of them. The sample contains roughly 150,000 clones, around 89% of which appear only once. The sample here was peripheral blood, taken on day 0 of AZD1222 vaccination. Every receptor here comes from an adult in good health.

V usage is TRBV7-8 and J usage is TRBJ1-6; a possible D gene is TRBD1 (5 bases). V dropped 1 base and J dropped 9 bases, with 19 bases sitting between them. There are 17 residues in the CDR3. Germline CDR1 is SGHVS and CDR2 is FQNEAQ. CDR3 protein: CASSLVRSRGRSSPLHF. DNA for the CDR3: TGTGCCAGCAGCTTAGTTAGGAGTCGGGGACGGTCTTCACCCCTCCACTTT.

The CDR3 protein is CASSKQGLNTEAFF. The CDR3 coding sequence is TGTGCCAGCAGTAAACAGGGACTGAACACTGAAGCTTTCTTT. The gene calls are TRBV2 and TRBJ1-1; possible D gene TRBD1, 6 bases. V lost 5 bases, J lost 0 bases, and 10 bases lay in between. The CDR3 runs 14 residues. The germline CDR1 and CDR2 sequences are SNHLY and FYNNEI.

This rearrangement joins TRBV5-4 to TRBJ2-1, with unresolved D. The CDR3 runs 11 residues. CDR1 SGHNT and CDR2 YYREEE come from the germline V gene (reference sequence). V lost 3 bases to trimming and J lost 9 bases, with 7 bases between them. The CDR3 region has the DNA TGTGCCAGCAGCTCGTCCGGTGAGCAGTTCTTC. Protein: CASSSSGEQFF.

Written as DNA, the CDR3 is TGTGCCAGTAGTTCCTCCGGGACAGGGGTTCTGCGCTATGGCTACACCTTC. Translating gives CASSSSGTGVLRYGYTF. The chain uses TRBV19 and TRBJ1-2; TRBD1 aligns across 10 bases. Germline values: CDR1 LNHDA, CDR2 SQIVND (reference sequence). V shed 5 bases, J shed 4 bases, and the junction held 13 bases outside the gene matches. The CDR3 loop spans 17 amino acids.

This chain uses TRBV5-1 with TRBJ2-3; no definite D call. Trimming left V 2 bases short and J 8 bases short, with 15 bases between. The germline V gene has CDR1 SGHRS and CDR2 YFSETQ. The CDR3 sequence is 14 residues long. This CDR3 reads CASSFQSLPRTQYF. Here the CDR3 DNA reads TGCGCCAGCAGCTTTCAGTCTCTTCCCCGTACGCAGTATTTT.

The rearrangement uses TRBV7-9 and TRBJ2-7, with D possibly matching TRBD1 (6 bases). CDR1 is SEHNR and CDR2 is FQNEAQ in the germline V gene (reference sequence). The germline V and J ends were trimmed by 5 bases and 6 bases, with 20 bases remaining between them. The CDR3 runs 15 residues. This CDR3 reads CASSSYQGSEGEQYV. The CDR3 nucleotides read TGTGCCAGCAGCAGTTACCAGGGGTCAGAGGGCGAGCAGTACGTC.

This sequence joins TRBV7-8 and TRBJ2-7, with a possible D match to TRBD2 (6 bases). Trimming left V 4 bases short and J 4 bases short, with 17 bases between. Germline CDR1 and CDR2: SGHVS and FQNEAQ. CDR3 length equals 15 residues. The CDR3 protein is CASSWGEGERYEQYV. The DNA of the CDR3 is TGTGCCAGCAGCTGGGGGGAAGGGGAACGTTACGAGCAGTACGTC.

The chain recombines TRBV2 with TRBJ2-2; D call uncertain. The CDR3 loop spans 12 amino acids. V lost 7 bases and J lost 2, with 5 bases in between. In germline, CDR1 is SNHLY, CDR2 FYNNEI. This chain's CDR3 is CASTVNTGELFF. The CDR3 DNA reads as TGTGCCAGCACTGTTAACACCGGGGAGCTGTTTTTT.

This chain uses TRBV7-9 with TRBJ1-4; no clear D. The CDR3 covers 16 residues. Trimming left V 0 bases short and J 4 bases short, with 12 bases between. Germline lookup yields CDR1 SEHNR and CDR2 FQNEAQ (reference sequence). The CDR3 nucleotides are TGTGCCAGCAGCTTAGCCGCAGGAGGAGGTAATGAAAAACTGTTTTTT. It is translated as CASSLAAGGGNEKLFF.

This chain connects TRBV2 to TRBJ2-2; D not resolved. Germline V gene data show CDR1 as SNHLY and CDR2 as FYNNEI. Between the trimmed V and J ends, which lost 4 bases and 5 bases, there was a span of 14 bases. This CDR3 contains 15 residues. The CDR3 loop reads CASSGDGSQTGELFF. The CDR3 region has the DNA TGTGCCAGCAGTGGGGATGGAAGTCAAACCGGGGAGCTGTTTTTT.

The V gene is TRBV2, the J gene TRBJ2-2; D is unresolved. The germline CDR1 and CDR2 sequences are SNHLY and FYNNEI. V gave up 5 bases and J gave up 2 bases, with 6 bases separating them. This CDR3 region has 13 residues. In nucleotides, the CDR3 is TGTGCCAGCAGTCTCACCAACACCGGGGAGCTGTTTTTT. As protein: CASSLTNTGELFF.

This chain links TRBV10-3 with TRBJ1-4; 11 bases line up with TRBD1. The ends lost 8 bases at V and 8 bases at J; junction bases unmatched: 4. The CDR3 is 13 residues long. CDR1 ENHRY and CDR2 SYGVKD come from the germline V gene. The CDR3 sequence: CAISGDRGEKLFF. The CDR3 DNA reads as TGTGCCATCTCGGGGGACAGGGGGGAAAAACTGTTTTTT.

The chain has TRBV4-3 and TRBJ1-5, with 8 bases matching TRBD1. After removal of 4 bases from V and 4 bases from J, the junction contained 6 bases not matched to a gene. The CDR3 loop spans 15 amino acids. Germline values: CDR1 LGHNA, CDR2 YSLEER. This CDR3 reads CASSRDRGINQPQHF. CDR3 bases: TGCGCCAGCAGCCGAGACAGGGGTATAAATCAGCCCCAGCATTTT.

V gene TRBV6-2 or TRBV6-3 combines with J gene TRBJ2-7, with 9 bases fitting TRBD2. J lost 2 bases, V lost 4 bases, and 3 bases had no gene match. The CDR3 sequence is 14 residues long. Germline V gene data show CDR1 as MNHEY and CDR2 as SVGEGT. CDR3 amino acids: CASSLAGEPYEQYV. CDR3 DNA sequence: TGTGCCAGCAGTTTAGCGGGGGAACCCTACGAGCAGTACGTC.

This clone was seen a single time. This chain links TRBV5-1 with TRBJ2-6, with no clear D. The CDR3 is made up of 15 amino acids. With 1 base removed from V and 3 bases from J, the gap between germline ends came to 8 bases. In germline, CDR1 is SGHRS, CDR2 YFSETQ. CDR3 in DNA: TGCGCCAGCAGCTTGACGGGTGGTGGGGCCAACGTCCTGACTTTC. Translating gives CASSLTGGGANVLTF.

The J gene is TRBJ2-5, the V gene TRBV5-1; 8 nucleotides match TRBD1. The CDR3 is 15 residues long. Trimming at V came to 5 bases and at J to 2 bases, leaving 8 bases not matched to a gene. Per germline, CDR1 SGHRS and CDR2 YFSETQ. The CDR3 bases are TGCGCCAGCAGTTTGCGGACAGGGCCTCAAGAGACCCAGTACTTC. Protein product: CASSLRTGPQETQYF.

The chain links TRBV7-3 to TRBJ1-2, with D perhaps TRBD1 (5 bases). The CDR3 contains 13 residues. V lost 2 bases to trimming and J lost 8 bases, with 12 bases between them. CDR1 and CDR2 from the germline V gene are SGHTA and FQGTGA. CDR3 DNA sequence: TGTGCCAGCAGCTTATCGGGGGTTTTAGGCTACACCTTC. It translates to CASSLSGVLGYTF. Full variable domain (missing parts from reference TRBV7-3 and TRBJ1-2): GAGVSQTPSNKVTEKGKYVELRCDPISGHTALYWYRQSLGQGPEFLIYFQGTGAADDSGLPNDRFFAVRPEGSVSTLKIQRTERGDSAVYLCASSLSGVLGYTFGSGTRLTVV.

The J gene is TRBJ2-3, the V gene TRBV9; 8 bases agree with TRBD2. Looked up from germline, CDR1 is SGDLS and CDR2 is YYNGEE. This CDR3 has 16 amino acids. V gave up 0 bases and J gave up 6 bases; unmatched junction bases: 9. This CDR3 reads CASSVDGRAVADTQYF. In nucleotides, the CDR3 is TGTGCCAGCAGCGTAGACGGGAGGGCTGTTGCGGATACGCAGTATTTT.

The J gene is TRBJ2-7, the V gene TRBV28; no definite D call. The ends were cut back, 2 bases at V and 3 bases at J, with 8 bases in the middle. The CDR3 is made up of 13 amino acids. Germline loops: CDR1 MDHEN, CDR2 SYDVKM. The CDR3 loop reads CASSLGPNYEQYF. CDR3 nucleotides: TGTGCCAGCAGTTTAGGTCCCAACTACGAGCAGTACTTC.